The clone carrying this T cell receptor beta chain was found a few times. Antigen specificity is unknown. The CDR3 is made up of 15 amino acids. V shed 3 bases and J 1 base; nucleotides not matched to a gene: 5. In germline, CDR1 is MNHEY, CDR2 SMNVEV (reference sequence). The sample is drawn from a study of cytotoxic CD8 clonotypes in ibrutinib-treated CLL. Study-level findings and limits: Exceeding age-matched healthy donors, baseline clonality also tracked the counts of circulating CD8+ T cells. Progressing and sustained-remission patients had different sampling times.

A 1 in 200,000 to 1 in 1 million T cell depth was the sequencing target. Profiled with immunoSEQ multiplex PCR; TCRdb holds only in-frame clones, not every one. The table records around 200,000 clones, around 75% of them present only once. V gene TRBV27 combines with J gene TRBJ1-1, with 7 nucleotides matching TRBD1. The sequences come from PBMCs, collected after 12 months of ibrutinib treatment. The receptor was isolated from a human donor with chronic lymphocytic leukemia. CDR3: CASSLWTGGNTEAFF. The CDR3 coding sequence is TGTGCCAGCAGTTTGTGGACAGGTGGGAACACTGAAGCTTTCTTT.